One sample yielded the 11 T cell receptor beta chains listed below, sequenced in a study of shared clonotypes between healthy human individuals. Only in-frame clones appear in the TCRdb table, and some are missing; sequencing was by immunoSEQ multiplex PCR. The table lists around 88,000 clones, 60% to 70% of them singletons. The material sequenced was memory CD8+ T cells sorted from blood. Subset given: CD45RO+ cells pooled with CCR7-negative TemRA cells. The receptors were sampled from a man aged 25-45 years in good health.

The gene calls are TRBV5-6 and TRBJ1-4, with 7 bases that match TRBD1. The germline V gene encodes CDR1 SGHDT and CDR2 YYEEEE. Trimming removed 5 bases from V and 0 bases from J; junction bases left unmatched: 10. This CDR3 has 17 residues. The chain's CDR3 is CASSFSGTAATNEKLFF. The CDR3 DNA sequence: TGTGCCAGCAGTTTCTCCGGGACAGCCGCAACTAATGAAAAACTGTTTTTT.

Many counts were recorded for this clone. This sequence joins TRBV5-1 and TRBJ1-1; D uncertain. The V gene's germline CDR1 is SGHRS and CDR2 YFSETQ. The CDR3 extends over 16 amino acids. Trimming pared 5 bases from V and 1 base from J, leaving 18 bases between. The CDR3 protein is CASSEGGIIGNTEAFF. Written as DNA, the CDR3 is TGCGCCAGCAGTGAGGGAGGGATAATTGGGAACACTGAAGCTTTCTTT.

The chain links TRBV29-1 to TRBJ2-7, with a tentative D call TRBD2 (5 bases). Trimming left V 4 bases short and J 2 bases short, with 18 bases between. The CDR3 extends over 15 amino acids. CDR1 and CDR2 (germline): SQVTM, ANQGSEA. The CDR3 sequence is CSVGGGPHGTYEQYF. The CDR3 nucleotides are TGCAGCGTTGGCGGCGGGCCACATGGAACCTACGAGCAGTACTTC.

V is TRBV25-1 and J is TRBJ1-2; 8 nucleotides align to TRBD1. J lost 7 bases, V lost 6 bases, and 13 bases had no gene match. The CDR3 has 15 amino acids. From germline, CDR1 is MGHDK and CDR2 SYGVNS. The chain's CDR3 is CASSGDHTGGRGYTF. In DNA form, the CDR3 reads TGTGCCAGCAGCGGAGACCACACAGGGGGACGTGGCTACACCTTC.

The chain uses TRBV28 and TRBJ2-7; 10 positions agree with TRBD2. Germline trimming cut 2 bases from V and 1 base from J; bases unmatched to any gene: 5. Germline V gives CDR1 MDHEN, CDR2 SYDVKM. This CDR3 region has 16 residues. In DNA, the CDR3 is TGTGCCAGCAGTTTAACTAGCGGGACGGGTTCCTACGAGCAGTACTTC. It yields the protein CASSLTSGTGSYEQYF. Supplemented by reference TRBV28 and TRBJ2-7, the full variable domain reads DVKVTQSSRYLVKRTGEKVFLECVQDMDHENMFWYRQDPGLGLRLIYFSYDVKMKEKGDIPEGYSVSREKKERFSLILESASTNQTSMYLCASSLTSGTGSYEQYFGPGTRLTVT.

CDR3 sequence (DNA): TGCGCCAGCAGCCAAGAGGCACCCGGGACAGGTCACACAGATACGCAGTATTTT. Its protein is CASSQEAPGTGHTDTQYF. The J gene is TRBJ2-3, the V gene TRBV4-3, with 8 positions matching TRBD1. J gave up 2 bases and V 0 bases, and 10 bases lay outside the gene matches. The CDR3 contains 18 residues. In germline, CDR1 is LGHNA, CDR2 YSLEER.

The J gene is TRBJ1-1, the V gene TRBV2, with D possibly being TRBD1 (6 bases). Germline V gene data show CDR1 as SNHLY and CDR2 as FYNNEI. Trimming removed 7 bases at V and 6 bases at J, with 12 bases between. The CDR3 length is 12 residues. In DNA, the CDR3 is TGTGCCAGCACAGGGGTAGACGCTGAAGCTTTCTTT. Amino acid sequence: CASTGVDAEAFF.

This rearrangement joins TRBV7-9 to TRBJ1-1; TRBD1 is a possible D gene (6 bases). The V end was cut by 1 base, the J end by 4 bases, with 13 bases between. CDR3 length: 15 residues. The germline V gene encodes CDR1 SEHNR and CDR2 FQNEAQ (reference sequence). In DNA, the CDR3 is TGTGCCAGCAGCTTAGGAGAGGGGGTGAGCACTGAAGCTTTCTTT. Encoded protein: CASSLGEGVSTEAFF.

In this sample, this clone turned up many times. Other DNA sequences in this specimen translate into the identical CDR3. The CDR3 coding sequence is TGTGCCAGCAGCATTGACAGCGGTAGCAATCAGCCCCAGCATTTT. Translating it yields CASSIDSGSNQPQHF. V gene TRBV11-2 combines with J gene TRBJ1-5, with D tentatively TRBD1 (5 bases). The germline gives CDR1 SGHAT, CDR2 FQNNGV. The V and J ends lost 5 bases and 0 bases respectively, with 11 bases between them. The CDR3 has 15 amino acids.

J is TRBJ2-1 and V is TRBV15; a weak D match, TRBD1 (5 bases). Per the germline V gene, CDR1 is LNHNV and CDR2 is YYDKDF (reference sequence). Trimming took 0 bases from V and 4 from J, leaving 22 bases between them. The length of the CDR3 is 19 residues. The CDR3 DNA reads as TGTGCCACCAGCAGAGATGACCCGAAGGGGCTAACTTTATACAATGAGCAGTTCTTC. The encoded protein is CATSRDDPKGLTLYNEQFF.

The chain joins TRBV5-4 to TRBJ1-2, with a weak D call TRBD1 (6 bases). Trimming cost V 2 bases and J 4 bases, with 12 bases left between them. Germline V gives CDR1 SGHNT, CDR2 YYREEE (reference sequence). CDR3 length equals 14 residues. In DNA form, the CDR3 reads TGTGCCAGCAGCTTATACAGGGAGGTCTATGGCTACACCTTC. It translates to CASSLYREVYGYTF.